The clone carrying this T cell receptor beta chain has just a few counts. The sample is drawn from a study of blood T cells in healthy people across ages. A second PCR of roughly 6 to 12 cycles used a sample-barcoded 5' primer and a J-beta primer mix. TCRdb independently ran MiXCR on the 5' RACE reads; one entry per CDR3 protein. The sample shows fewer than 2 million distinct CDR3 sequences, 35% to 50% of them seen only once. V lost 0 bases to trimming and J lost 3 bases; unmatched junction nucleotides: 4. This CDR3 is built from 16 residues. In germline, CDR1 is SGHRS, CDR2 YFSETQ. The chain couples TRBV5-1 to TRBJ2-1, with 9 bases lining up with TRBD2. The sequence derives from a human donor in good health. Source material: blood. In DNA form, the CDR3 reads TGCGCCAGCAGCTTGGAGGCTAGCGGGGTCTACAATGAGCAGTTCTTC. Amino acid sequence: CASSLEASGVYNEQFF.